This T cell receptor (beta chain) was observed in a study of T cell changes during pregnancy in multiple sclerosis. Clones were read by immunoSEQ multiplex PCR, and TCRdb kept only the in-frame ones, dropping some. The sample has roughly 100,000 clones; 80% to 95% are singletons. Germline lookup yields CDR1 MGHRA and CDR2 YSYEKL. V lost 1 base to trimming and J lost 4 bases, with 13 bases between them. The CDR3 totals 15 residues. The receptor's source is a female donor with multiple sclerosis, enrolled in a pregnancy study. The rearrangement joins TRBV4-1 to TRBJ1-2; weak D call: TRBD1 (6 bases). Sequencing was performed on peripheral blood, taken after pregnancy. The DNA of the CDR3 is TGCGCCAGCAGCCAAGTACAACAGGGAAGCTATGGCTACACCTTC. Its protein is CASSQVQQGSYGYTF.